The source of this TCR beta chain is a study of CD8 T cells in Susac syndrome. Looked up from germline, CDR1 is SGHRS and CDR2 is YFSETQ. The CDR3 spans 16 residues. Trimming cost V 3 bases and J 3 bases, with 17 bases left between them. A quantity of 0.5 to 1 ug RNA underwent reverse transcription using random hexamers. TCRdb re-analysed the immunoSEQ multiplex PCR reads in MiXCR, keeping a single row per CDR3 protein. Altogether about 120,000 distinct CDR3 sequences are present, around 90% being singletons, with the ten largest covering approximately 0.12%. The source is a human donor in good health. The sequencing input was CD8+ T cells from PBMCs. The chain uses TRBV5-1 and TRBJ2-3; no definite D call. This CDR3 reads CASSSTESRLTDTQYF. The CDR3 region has the DNA TGCGCCAGCAGCTCGACGGAGAGTAGATTGACAGATACGCAGTATTTT.